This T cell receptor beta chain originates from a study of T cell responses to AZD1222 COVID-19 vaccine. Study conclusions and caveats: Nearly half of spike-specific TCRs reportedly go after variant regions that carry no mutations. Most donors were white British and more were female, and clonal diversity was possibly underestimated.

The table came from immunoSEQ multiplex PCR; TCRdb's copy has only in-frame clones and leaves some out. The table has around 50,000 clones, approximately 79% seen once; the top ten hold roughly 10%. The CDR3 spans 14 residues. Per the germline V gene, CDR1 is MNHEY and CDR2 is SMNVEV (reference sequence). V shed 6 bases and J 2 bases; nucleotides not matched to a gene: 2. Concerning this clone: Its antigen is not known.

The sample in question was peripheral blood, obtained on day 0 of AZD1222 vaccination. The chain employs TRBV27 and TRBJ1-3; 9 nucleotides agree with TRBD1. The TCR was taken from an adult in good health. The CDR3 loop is CASSRTGAGNTIYF. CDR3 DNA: TGTGCCAGCAGCCGGACAGGGGCTGGAAACACCATATATTTT.